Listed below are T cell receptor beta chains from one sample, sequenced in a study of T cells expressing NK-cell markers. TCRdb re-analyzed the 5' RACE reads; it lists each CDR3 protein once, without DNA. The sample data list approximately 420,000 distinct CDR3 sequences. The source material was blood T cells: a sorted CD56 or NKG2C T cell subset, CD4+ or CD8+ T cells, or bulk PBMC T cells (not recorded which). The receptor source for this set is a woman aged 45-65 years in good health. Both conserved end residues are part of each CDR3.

CDR3aa: CASRPLPGTTDTDTQYF; v_gene: TRBV12-3/TRBV12-4; j_gene: TRBJ2-3
CDR3aa: CAISVGAGGAGETQYF; v_gene: TRBV10-3; j_gene: TRBJ2-5
CDR3aa: CASSEGGQGSQETQYF; v_gene: TRBV2; j_gene: TRBJ2-5
CDR3aa: CASRRQGPSGANVLTF; v_gene: TRBV6-5; j_gene: TRBJ2-6
CDR3aa: CSAATGTAGLNEQFF; v_gene: TRBV29-1; j_gene: TRBJ2-1
CDR3aa: CSASLAGGVDEQFF; v_gene: TRBV20-1; j_gene: TRBJ2-1
CDR3aa: CSAGAGDTEAFF; v_gene: TRBV20-1; j_gene: TRBJ1-1
CDR3aa: CASSPLGLEQFF; v_gene: TRBV4-1; j_gene: TRBJ2-1
CDR3aa: CASSPRGSSGRPNTGELFF; v_gene: TRBV11-2; j_gene: TRBJ2-2
CDR3aa: CATQGASNQPQHF; v_gene: TRBV25-1; j_gene: TRBJ1-5
CDR3aa: CASSSIAGMNTGELFF; v_gene: TRBV11-1; j_gene: TRBJ2-2
CDR3aa: CSARALRQGAGGGELFF; v_gene: TRBV20-1; j_gene: TRBJ2-2
CDR3aa: CASSYSPWREGRDEQFF; v_gene: TRBV6-8; j_gene: TRBJ2-1
CDR3aa: CASSVGLQAFF; v_gene: TRBV10-2; j_gene: TRBJ1-1
CDR3aa: CASSQDYRTGEMSYTF; v_gene: TRBV4-2; j_gene: TRBJ1-2
CDR3aa: CASSQGPHNSPLHF; v_gene: TRBV5-5; j_gene: TRBJ1-6
CDR3aa: CASTSHGYNEQFF; v_gene: TRBV12-3/TRBV12-4; j_gene: TRBJ2-1
CDR3aa: CASSYLAGGVEETQYF; v_gene: TRBV6-2/TRBV6-3; j_gene: TRBJ2-5
CDR3aa: CASSYSSGQASPYEQYF; v_gene: TRBV6-5; j_gene: TRBJ2-7
CDR3aa: CSAREGPSGSTDTQYF; v_gene: TRBV20-1; j_gene: TRBJ2-3
CDR3aa: CATSRGLAGEAGELFF; v_gene: TRBV15; j_gene: TRBJ2-2
CDR3aa: CASSWGAYEQYF; v_gene: TRBV3-1; j_gene: TRBJ2-7
CDR3aa: CASSLVVAGIYNEQFF; v_gene: TRBV11-2; j_gene: TRBJ2-1
CDR3aa: CSAKRDVSYEQYF; v_gene: TRBV20-1; j_gene: TRBJ2-7
CDR3aa: CATTGVYQPQHF; v_gene: TRBV24-1; j_gene: TRBJ1-5
CDR3aa: CATSDSTGAGSRETQYF; v_gene: TRBV24-1; j_gene: TRBJ2-5
CDR3aa: CASSQDPGLNGDSNQPQHF; v_gene: TRBV4-2; j_gene: TRBJ1-5
CDR3aa: CASSFDGLAGGLDTQYF; v_gene: TRBV12-3/TRBV12-4; j_gene: TRBJ2-3
CDR3aa: CASSLADKRGETQYF; v_gene: TRBV12-3/TRBV12-4; j_gene: TRBJ2-5
CDR3aa: CSARIPAGPAYEQYF; v_gene: TRBV20-1; j_gene: TRBJ2-7
CDR3aa: CASSYGLAGGFQGTQYF; v_gene: TRBV6-5; j_gene: TRBJ2-5
CDR3aa: CASSPGGTGYGNEQFF; v_gene: TRBV18; j_gene: TRBJ2-1
CDR3aa: CASSPAGGLFF; v_gene: TRBV6-6; j_gene: TRBJ1-4
CDR3aa: CASRPYGKAGSEKLFF; v_gene: TRBV12-3/TRBV12-4; j_gene: TRBJ1-4
CDR3aa: CASKHRRLNTEAFF; v_gene: TRBV12-3/TRBV12-4; j_gene: TRBJ1-1
CDR3aa: CSAQIGLGGTQYF; v_gene: TRBV20-1; j_gene: TRBJ2-5
CDR3aa: CASSLRTSLADTQYF; v_gene: TRBV27; j_gene: TRBJ2-3
CDR3aa: CASWGRGTSTDTQYF; v_gene: TRBV5-1; j_gene: TRBJ2-3
CDR3aa: CSATLREDHYNEQFF; v_gene: TRBV20-1; j_gene: TRBJ2-1
CDR3aa: CAISPGTKAFF; v_gene: TRBV10-3; j_gene: TRBJ1-1
CDR3aa: CASSLGTLSGRVSTDTQYF; v_gene: TRBV11-2; j_gene: TRBJ2-3
CDR3aa: CASSLRTDNTDTQYF; v_gene: TRBV6-5; j_gene: TRBJ2-3
CDR3aa: CASTGGGGPGDNEQFF; v_gene: TRBV12-3/TRBV12-4; j_gene: TRBJ2-1
CDR3aa: CASSEWGTGNHEQFF; v_gene: TRBV6-1; j_gene: TRBJ2-1
CDR3aa: CASSWNTGTEQFF; v_gene: TRBV5-1; j_gene: TRBJ2-1
CDR3aa: CASSQGRTQMAFEKLFF; v_gene: TRBV14; j_gene: TRBJ1-4
CDR3aa: CSARIGYQETQYF; v_gene: TRBV20-1; j_gene: TRBJ2-5
CDR3aa: CASSSQFSGNSRGELFF; v_gene: TRBV7-2; j_gene: TRBJ2-2
CDR3aa: CASSQAQGPNYGYTF; v_gene: TRBV14; j_gene: TRBJ1-2
CDR3aa: CASSQGRVGGKPQHF; v_gene: TRBV3-1; j_gene: TRBJ1-5